This T cell receptor beta chain was captured in a study of neurological immune-mediated disorders. The study's findings and limits: While HTLV-1-associated myelopathy showed the greatest TCR clonal expansion, multiple sclerosis showed the least, falling below healthy controls.

The length of the CDR3 is 17 residues. Germline CDR1 and CDR2: SGHVS and FQNEAQ. V was clipped by 1 base and J by 0 bases, with 12 bases between them. With regard to this clonotype: Its target is unknown.

The cDNA was generated through 5'RACE incorporating 10-nucleotide random UMIs. MiXCR, applied by TCRdb to the 5' RACE reads, yields one record per CDR3 protein. The profile shows approximately 100,000 distinct CDR3 sequences, approximately 3.5% of them singletons. The specimen was PBMCs. The clonotype was recovered from a woman in her forties or fifties with multiple sclerosis. The chain employs TRBV7-8 and TRBJ1-4; D is ambiguous. The CDR3 protein is CASSLVARPATNEKLFF. For the CDR3, the DNA is TGTGCCAGCAGCTTAGTGGCTCGTCCCGCAACTAATGAAAAACTGTTTTTT.